This TCR beta chain was retrieved from a study of regulatory T cells in long-lasting Graves disease. Notes on the study in general: Favoring TRBV28, TRBJ1-2 and TRBJ2-5 was a feature seen in persistent disease.

Both iRepertoire HTBI primers and Arm-PCR of CDR3 regions were used to build the TCR beta libraries. TCRdb analysed the multiplex PCR reads with MiXCR anew, one entry per CDR3 protein. The sample holds 450,000 to 500,000 distinct CDR3 sequences, roughly 15% seen once. The time point here: newly diagnosed GD, antithyroid drugs for less than 3 months. The TCR library used RNA extracted from PBMCs. After removal of 11 bases from V and 7 bases from J, the junction contained 12 bases not matched to a gene. CDR1 is SGHTA, CDR2 FQGNSA, per germline. This CDR3 has 13 amino acids. This clonotype has ten or more counts. As yet, its antigen is unknown. These data were likewise used in another study, on T cells in Graves' hyperthyroidism and ophthalmopathy. That investigation notes: Researchers found most expanded thyroid clonotypes above 0.001 in blood as well.

This receptor was obtained from a man aged 40-49 years with Graves disease. The rearrangement uses TRBV7-2 and TRBJ2-3, with 7 bases identical to TRBD2. This specimen was peripheral blood mononuclear cells (PBMCs), taken at new diagnosis, from a patient treated with antithyroid drugs. CDR3 sequence reads: CAGEGAGEHTQYF. CDR3 DNA: TGTGCCGGCGAAGGGGCGGGAGAGCATACGCAGTATTTT.